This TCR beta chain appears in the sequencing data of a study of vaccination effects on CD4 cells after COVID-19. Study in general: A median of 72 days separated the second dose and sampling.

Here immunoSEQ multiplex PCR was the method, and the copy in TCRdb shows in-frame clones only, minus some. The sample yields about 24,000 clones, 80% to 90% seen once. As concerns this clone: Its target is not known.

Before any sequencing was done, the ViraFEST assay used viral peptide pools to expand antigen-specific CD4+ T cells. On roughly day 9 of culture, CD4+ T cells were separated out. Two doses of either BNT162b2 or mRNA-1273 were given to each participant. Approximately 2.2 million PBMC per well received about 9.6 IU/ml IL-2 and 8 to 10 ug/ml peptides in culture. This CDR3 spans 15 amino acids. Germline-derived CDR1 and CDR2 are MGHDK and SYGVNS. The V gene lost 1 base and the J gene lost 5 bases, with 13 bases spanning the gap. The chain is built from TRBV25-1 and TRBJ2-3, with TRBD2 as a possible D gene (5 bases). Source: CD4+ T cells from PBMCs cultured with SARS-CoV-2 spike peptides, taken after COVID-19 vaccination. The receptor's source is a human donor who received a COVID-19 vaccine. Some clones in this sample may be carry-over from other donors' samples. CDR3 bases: TGTGCCAGCAGTGAATCGGGTAGGGCGGGAGATACGCAGTATTTT. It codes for CASSESGRAGDTQYF.